This entry concerns a single T cell receptor (beta chain). The antigen is unknown. TCRdb re-called the 5' RACE reads with MiXCR, one entry per CDR3 protein. The data hold some 450,000 distinct CDR3 sequences, with 17% observed a single time. This entry comes from a study of CD8 T cells in ankylosing spondylitis. Study-wide points: Clones tied to disease were said to be significantly enriched in matched ankylosing spondylitis synovial fluid. Within ankylosing spondylitis blood, a TCR beta motif made up of roughly eight highly homologous variants appeared to be characteristic. Peripheral blood samples showed relatively rare disease-linked clones, and these clones were CD8+.

Germline V gene sequence: CDR1 MNHEY, CDR2 SMNVEV (reference sequence). V shed 2 bases and J shed 6 bases, with 17 bases lying between them. This CDR3 comprises 15 residues. This receptor was identified in a male donor with ankylosing spondylitis. The material sequenced was blood, either unsorted or a sorted T cell fraction (not recorded which). V is TRBV27 and J is TRBJ2-7, with D perhaps TRBD1 or TRBD2 (5 bases each). CDR3 residues: CASSLKGSGWGEQYF. In nucleotides, the CDR3 is TGTGCCAGCAGTTTAAAGGGGTCGGGATGGGGCGAGCAGTACTTC.